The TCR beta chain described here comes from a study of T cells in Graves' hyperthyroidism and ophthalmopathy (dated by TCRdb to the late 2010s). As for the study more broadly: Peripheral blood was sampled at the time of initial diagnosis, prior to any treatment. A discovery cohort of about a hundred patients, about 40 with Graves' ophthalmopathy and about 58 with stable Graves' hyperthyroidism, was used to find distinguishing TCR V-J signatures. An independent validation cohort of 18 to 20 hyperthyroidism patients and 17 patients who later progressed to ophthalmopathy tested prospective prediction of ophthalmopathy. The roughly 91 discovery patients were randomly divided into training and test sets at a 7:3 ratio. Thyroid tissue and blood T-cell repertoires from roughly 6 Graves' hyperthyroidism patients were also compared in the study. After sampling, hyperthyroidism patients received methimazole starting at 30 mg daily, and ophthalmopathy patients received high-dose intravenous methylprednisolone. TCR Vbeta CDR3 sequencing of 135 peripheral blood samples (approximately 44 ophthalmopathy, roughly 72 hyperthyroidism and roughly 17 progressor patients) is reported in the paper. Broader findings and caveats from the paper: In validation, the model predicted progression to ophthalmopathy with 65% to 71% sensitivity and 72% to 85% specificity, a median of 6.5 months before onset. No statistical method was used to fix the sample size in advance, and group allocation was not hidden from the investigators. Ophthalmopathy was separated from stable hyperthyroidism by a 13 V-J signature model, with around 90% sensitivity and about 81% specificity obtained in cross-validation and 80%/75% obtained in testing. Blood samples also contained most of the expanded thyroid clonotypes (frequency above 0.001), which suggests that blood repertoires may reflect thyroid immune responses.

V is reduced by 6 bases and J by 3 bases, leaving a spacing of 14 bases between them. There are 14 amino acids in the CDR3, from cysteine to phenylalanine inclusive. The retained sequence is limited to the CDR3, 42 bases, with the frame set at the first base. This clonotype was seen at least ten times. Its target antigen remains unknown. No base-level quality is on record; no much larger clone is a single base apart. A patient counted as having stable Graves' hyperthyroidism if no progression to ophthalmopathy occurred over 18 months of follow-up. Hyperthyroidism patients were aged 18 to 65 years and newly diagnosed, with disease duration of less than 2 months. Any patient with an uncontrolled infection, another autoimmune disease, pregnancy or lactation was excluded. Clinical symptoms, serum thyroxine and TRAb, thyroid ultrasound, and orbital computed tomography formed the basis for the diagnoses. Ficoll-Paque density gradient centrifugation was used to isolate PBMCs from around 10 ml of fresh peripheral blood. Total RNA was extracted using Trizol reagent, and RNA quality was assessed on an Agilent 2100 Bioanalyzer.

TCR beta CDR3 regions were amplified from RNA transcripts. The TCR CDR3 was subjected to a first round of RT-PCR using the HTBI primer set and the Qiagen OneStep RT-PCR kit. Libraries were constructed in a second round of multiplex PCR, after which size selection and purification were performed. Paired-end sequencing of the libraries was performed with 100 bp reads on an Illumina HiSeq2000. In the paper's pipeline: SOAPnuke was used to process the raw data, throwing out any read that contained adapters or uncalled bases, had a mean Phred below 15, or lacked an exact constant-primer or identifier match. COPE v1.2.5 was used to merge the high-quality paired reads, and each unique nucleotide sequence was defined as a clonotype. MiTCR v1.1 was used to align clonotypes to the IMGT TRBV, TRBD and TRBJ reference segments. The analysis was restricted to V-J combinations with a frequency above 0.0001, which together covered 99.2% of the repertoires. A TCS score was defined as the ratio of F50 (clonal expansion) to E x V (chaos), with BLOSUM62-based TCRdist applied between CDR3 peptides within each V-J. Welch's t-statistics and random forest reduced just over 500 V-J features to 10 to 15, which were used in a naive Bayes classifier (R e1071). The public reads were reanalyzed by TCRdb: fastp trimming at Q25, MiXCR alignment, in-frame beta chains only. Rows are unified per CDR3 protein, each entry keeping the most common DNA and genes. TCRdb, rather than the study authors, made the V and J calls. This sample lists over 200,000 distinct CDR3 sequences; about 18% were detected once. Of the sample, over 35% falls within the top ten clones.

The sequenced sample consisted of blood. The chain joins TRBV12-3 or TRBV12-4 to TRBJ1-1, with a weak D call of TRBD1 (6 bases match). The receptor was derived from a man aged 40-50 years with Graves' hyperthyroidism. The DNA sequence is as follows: TGTGCCAGCAGCCGAGGGGGTTCAGACACTGAAGCTTTCTTT. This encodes CASSRGGSDTEAFF.